These 9 T cell receptor beta chains were all obtained from the same sample, sequenced in a study of T cells in Graves' hyperthyroidism and ophthalmopathy. Researchers amplified the TCR beta CDR3 regions from RNA transcripts. Initially, a first-round RT-PCR of the TCR CDR3 employed the HTBI primer set. Via MiXCR, TCRdb re-called the multiplex PCR reads, giving one row per CDR3 protein. Altogether hundreds of thousands of distinct CDR3 sequences are present, about 16% being singletons, with the ten largest covering 15% to 20%. The source material was blood. The receptors here all came from a woman aged 55-69 years with Graves' ophthalmopathy.

At least ten counts were recorded for this clonotype. The chain has TRBV11-2 and TRBJ2-5; D is perhaps TRBD2 (7 bases). The germline gives CDR1 SGHAT, CDR2 FQNNGV. This CDR3 has 13 residues. Trimming cost V 3 bases and J 4 bases, with 9 bases left between them. The CDR3 loop reads CASSFGGRETQYF. The DNA of the CDR3 is TGTGCCAGCAGCTTCGGGGGGCGAGAGACCCAGTACTTC.

The sample holds many counts of this clonotype. The rearrangement joins TRBV3-1 to TRBJ2-3; no clear D. Trimming removed 4 bases from V and 2 bases from J, with 13 bases in between. The CDR3 is made up of 15 amino acids. Germline-derived CDR1 and CDR2 are LGHDT and YNNKEL (reference sequence). CDR3 protein: CASSPSRLNTDTQYF. The CDR3 nucleotides are TGTGCCAGCAGCCCTTCTCGACTCAACACAGATACGCAGTATTTT.

This clonotype was observed a handful of times. V usage is TRBV4-1 and J usage is TRBJ1-2, with 7 bases fitting TRBD1. The CDR3 has 14 amino acids. V lost 0 bases to trimming and J lost 7 bases; unmatched junction nucleotides: 5. Germline V gene sequence: CDR1 MGHRA, CDR2 YSYEKL. The CDR3 sequence: CASSQEYGTAGYTF. The CDR3 DNA is TGCGCCAGCAGCCAAGAATATGGGACAGCTGGCTACACCTTC.

This clonotype came up many times. This sequence joins TRBV27 and TRBJ2-1, with D perhaps matching TRBD1 (6 bases). Looked up from germline, CDR1 is MNHEY and CDR2 is SMNVEV (reference sequence). V gave up 5 bases and J gave up 2 bases, with 25 bases separating them. There are 19 residues in the CDR3. The chain's CDR3 is CASSTRRQALPITYNEQFF. CDR3 bases: TGTGCCAGCAGTACCCGAAGACAGGCTCTACCAATTACCTACAATGAGCAGTTCTTC.

This clonotype appeared many times. The CDR3 DNA follows: TGTGCCAGCTCGAGACTAGCGGGAGGGGCCTACGAGCAGTACTTC. Its translation is CASSRLAGGAYEQYF. This sequence joins TRBV7-2 and TRBJ2-7; 14 bases align to TRBD2. After removal of 8 bases from V and 2 bases from J, the junction contained 5 bases not matched to a gene. The CDR3 is made up of 15 amino acids. CDR1 SGHTA and CDR2 FQGNSA come from the germline V gene. The full variable domain, its missing parts supplied by reference TRBV7-2 and TRBJ2-7, is GAGVSQSPSNKVTEKGKDVELRCDPISGHTALYWYRQSLGQGLEFLIYFQGNSAPDKSGLPSDRFSAERTGGSVSTLTIQRTQQEDSAVYLCASSRLAGGAYEQYFGPGTRLTVT.

This clonotype appeared many times. The V and J genes are TRBV7-9 and TRBJ1-1, with 8 bases identical to TRBD1. Looked up from germline, CDR1 is SEHNR and CDR2 is FQNEAQ (reference sequence). V trimming: 1 base; J trimming: 4 bases; junction bases outside the gene matches: 5. This CDR3 region has 15 residues. The CDR3 sequence is CASSLGDRGITEAFF. DNA for the CDR3: TGTGCCAGCAGCTTAGGCGACAGGGGAATCACTGAAGCTTTCTTT.

The chain combines TRBV9 with TRBJ2-5; tentatively, D is TRBD2 (6 bases). The length of the CDR3 is 19 residues. Germline V gene lookup returns CDR1 SGDLS and CDR2 YYNGEE. Trimming pared 0 bases from V and 5 bases from J, leaving 26 bases between. CDR3 sequence: CASSVVSWLAGTTRETQYF. The CDR3 region has the DNA TGTGCCAGCAGCGTAGTTTCCTGGCTGGCGGGGACGACCAGGGAGACCCAGTACTTC. Looking up the rest from reference TRBV9 and TRBJ2-5 gives the full variable domain: DSGVTQTPKHLITATGQRVTLRCSPRSGDLSVYWYQQSLDQGLQFLIQYYNGEERAKGNILERFSAQQFPDLHSELNLSSLELGDSALYFCASSVVSWLAGTTRETQYFGPGTRLLVL.

A word on this clonotype: An end of the junction does not agree with germline; a read error may underlie this. The chain employs TRBV12-3 or TRBV12-4 and TRBJ2-7; TRBD1 or TRBD2 may be the D gene (5 bases each). The CDR3 sequence is 15 residues long. The CDR3 loop is CASSLWGKGDYGQYF. The CDR3 bases are TGTGCCAGCAGTTTATGGGGGAAAGGAGACTACGGGCAGTACTTC.

This chain connects TRBV24-1 to TRBJ2-2; the D gene is possibly TRBD2 (6 bases). The germline gives CDR1 KGHDR, CDR2 SFDVKD. V lost 5 bases and J lost 7, with 19 bases in between. There are 16 residues in the CDR3. CDR3 in DNA: TGTGCCACCAGTGGGGAGGCGTCCCTCTATGGCGGGGAGCTGTTTTTT. It translates to CATSGEASLYGGELFF.